Listed below are T cell receptor beta chains from one sample, sequenced in a study of T cells after yellow fever vaccination. A single record per CDR3 protein comes from TCRdb applying MiXCR to the 5' RACE reads. In the table there are 500,000 to 650,000 distinct CDR3 sequences, 10% to 15% of which are singletons. Specimen: PBMCs, collected on the day of the yellow fever booster vaccination. All receptors derive from a man aged 25 to 45 who received the YFV17D yellow fever vaccine. The CDR3 runs from the conserved cysteine through the conserved F or W. Fields, in order: CDR3 protein, CDR3 DNA, D gene, V gene, J gene, clone size. D genes are given only for firm matches. Clone size appears in some rows only: once, few, many, or a class for an expanded clone.

CDR3aa: CASSPYPPTPISTDTQYF; CDR3nt: TGTGCCAGCAGTCCCTACCCGCCTACACCGATTAGCACAGATACGCAGTATTTT; d_gene: NA; v_gene: TRBV27; j_gene: TRBJ2-3; abundance: few
CDR3aa: CASSPRRDGGYTF; CDR3nt: TGTGCCAGCAGCCCCCGAAGGGACGGGGGCTACACCTTC; d_gene: NA; v_gene: TRBV3-1; j_gene: TRBJ1-2; abundance: few
CDR3aa: CASSGVAGGPETQYF; CDR3nt: TGCGCCAGCAGTGGAGTAGCGGGAGGGCCGGAGACCCAGTACTTC; d_gene: TRBD2; v_gene: TRBV10-2; j_gene: TRBJ2-5; abundance: many
CDR3aa: CAWSAGTGGGDTQYF; CDR3nt: TGTGCCTGGAGTGCCGGGACAGGGGGAGGAGATACGCAGTATTTT; d_gene: TRBD1; v_gene: TRBV30; j_gene: TRBJ2-3; abundance: NA
CDR3aa: CASRQGPNQPQHF; CDR3nt: TGTGCCAGCAGACAGGGACCGAATCAGCCCCAGCATTTT; d_gene: NA; v_gene: TRBV12-3/TRBV12-4; j_gene: TRBJ1-5; abundance: few
CDR3aa: CASSRTRDGYEQYF; CDR3nt: TGTGCCAGCAGTAGGACTAGGGATGGCTACGAGCAGTACTTC; d_gene: TRBD2; v_gene: TRBV6-4; j_gene: TRBJ2-7; abundance: few
CDR3aa: CASSLGGLAVSDTQYF; CDR3nt: TGTGCCAGCAGTTTAGGCGGGCTAGCGGTTTCGGATACGCAGTATTTT; d_gene: TRBD2; v_gene: TRBV12-3/TRBV12-4; j_gene: TRBJ2-3; abundance: NA
CDR3aa: CASSSGTSGDWTQYF; CDR3nt: TGTGCCAGCAGCTCGGGGACTAGCGGGGATTGGACGCAGTATTTT; d_gene: TRBD2; v_gene: TRBV7-7; j_gene: TRBJ2-3; abundance: NA
CDR3aa: CASSLIGGQGASYQQYF; CDR3nt: TGTGCCAGCAGCTTGATAGGAGGGCAGGGGGCTTCCTACCAGCAGTACTTC; d_gene: TRBD1; v_gene: TRBV7-9; j_gene: TRBJ2-7; abundance: NA
CDR3aa: CASSRGESASYEQYF; CDR3nt: TGTGCCAGCAGTAGGGGGGAGAGCGCGTCCTACGAGCAGTACTTC; d_gene: NA; v_gene: TRBV7-9; j_gene: TRBJ2-7; abundance: NA
CDR3aa: CASSLVGLTGNTIYF; CDR3nt: TGTGCCAGCAGCTTAGTTGGGCTTACCGGAAACACCATATATTTT; d_gene: NA; v_gene: TRBV7-2; j_gene: TRBJ1-3; abundance: few
CDR3aa: CASNLDRGRGYTF; CDR3nt: TGCGCCAGCAACCTGGACAGGGGGCGAGGCTACACCTTC; d_gene: TRBD1; v_gene: TRBV5-1; j_gene: TRBJ1-2; abundance: many
CDR3aa: CASSVPGLASSFHEQFF; CDR3nt: TGCGCCAGCAGTGTGCCGGGACTAGCAAGTTCTTTCCATGAGCAGTTCTTC; d_gene: TRBD2; v_gene: TRBV10-1; j_gene: TRBJ2-1; abundance: many
CDR3aa: CASSLVGFNEKLFF; CDR3nt: TGTGCCAGCAGTTTAGTAGGGTTTAATGAAAAACTGTTTTTT; d_gene: NA; v_gene: TRBV12-3/TRBV12-4; j_gene: TRBJ1-4; abundance: many
CDR3aa: CATTVEQYF; CDR3nt: TGTGCCACCACCGTTGAGCAGTACTTC; d_gene: NA; v_gene: TRBV24-1; j_gene: TRBJ2-7; abundance: many
CDR3aa: CASSVKVYERQYF; CDR3nt: TGCGCCAGCAGTGTTAAGGTATACGAGCGGCAGTACTTC; d_gene: NA; v_gene: TRBV10-2; j_gene: TRBJ2-7; abundance: NA
CDR3aa: CSLLNRGLAGALMETQYF; CDR3nt: TGCAGCCTTCTCAACAGGGGTCTCGCGGGAGCCCTCATGGAGACCCAGTACTTC; d_gene: NA; v_gene: TRBV20-1; j_gene: TRBJ2-5; abundance: NA
CDR3aa: CASSLARRTGELFF; CDR3nt: TGTGCCAGCAGCTTAGCACGGCGAACCGGGGAGCTGTTTTTT; d_gene: NA; v_gene: TRBV7-2; j_gene: TRBJ2-2; abundance: few
CDR3aa: CSAIALAPNNEQFF; CDR3nt: TGCAGTGCTATAGCCCTAGCCCCGAACAATGAGCAGTTCTTC; d_gene: NA; v_gene: TRBV20-1; j_gene: TRBJ2-1; abundance: few
CDR3aa: CASSPPGPAAPYNEQFF; CDR3nt: TGTGCCAGCAGTCCCCCTGGACCAGCTGCCCCCTACAATGAGCAGTTCTTC; d_gene: NA; v_gene: TRBV12-3/TRBV12-4; j_gene: TRBJ2-1; abundance: few
CDR3aa: CATSGLAGSQETQYF; CDR3nt: TGTGCCACCTCAGGGTTAGCGGGCTCCCAAGAGACCCAGTACTTC; d_gene: TRBD2; v_gene: TRBV24-1; j_gene: TRBJ2-5; abundance: NA
CDR3aa: CASSRHGEAFF; CDR3nt: TGTGCCAGCAGTCGACACGGTGAAGCTTTCTTT; d_gene: NA; v_gene: TRBV6-5; j_gene: TRBJ1-1; abundance: NA
CDR3aa: CSVEAGGYTEAFF; CDR3nt: TGCAGCGTTGAAGCAGGGGGGTACACTGAAGCTTTCTTT; d_gene: TRBD1; v_gene: TRBV29-1; j_gene: TRBJ1-1; abundance: NA
CDR3aa: CASSLGDRDQETQYF; CDR3nt: TGTGCCAGCAGCTTGGGGGACAGGGACCAAGAGACCCAGTACTTC; d_gene: TRBD1; v_gene: TRBV12-3/TRBV12-4; j_gene: TRBJ2-5; abundance: many
CDR3aa: CSARDQLGANTGELFF; CDR3nt: TGCAGTGCTAGAGATCAACTAGGCGCGAACACCGGGGAGCTGTTTTTT; d_gene: NA; v_gene: TRBV20-1; j_gene: TRBJ2-2; abundance: NA
CDR3aa: CASSLGSGWTEAFF; CDR3nt: TGTGCCAGCAGCTTAGGGTCAGGCTGGACTGAAGCTTTCTTT; d_gene: NA; v_gene: TRBV7-2; j_gene: TRBJ1-1; abundance: many
CDR3aa: CASSFDGNYGYTF; CDR3nt: TGTGCCAGCAGTTTCGACGGAAACTATGGCTACACCTTC; d_gene: NA; v_gene: TRBV6-5; j_gene: TRBJ1-2; abundance: NA
CDR3aa: CASSPPSSGSSYNEQFF; CDR3nt: TGCGCCAGCAGCCCGCCCTCTAGCGGAAGCTCCTACAATGAGCAGTTCTTC; d_gene: TRBD2; v_gene: TRBV5-1; j_gene: TRBJ2-1; abundance: NA
CDR3aa: CATRNPGQGNTGELFF; CDR3nt: TGTGCCACCAGGAACCCAGGTCAAGGGAACACCGGGGAGCTGTTTTTT; d_gene: NA; v_gene: TRBV15; j_gene: TRBJ2-2; abundance: many
CDR3aa: CATSRAEPYNEQFF; CDR3nt: TGTGCCACCAGCAGAGCGGAGCCCTACAATGAGCAGTTCTTC; d_gene: NA; v_gene: TRBV15; j_gene: TRBJ2-1; abundance: NA
CDR3aa: CASNTAGGQSTGELFF; CDR3nt: TGTGCCAGCAACACAGCTGGGGGGCAGAGCACCGGGGAGCTGTTTTTT; d_gene: NA; v_gene: TRBV7-9; j_gene: TRBJ2-2; abundance: few
CDR3aa: CASSLGQASGNTIYF; CDR3nt: TGCGCCAGCAGCTTGGGACAGGCCTCTGGAAACACCATATATTTT; d_gene: NA; v_gene: TRBV5-1; j_gene: TRBJ1-3; abundance: NA
CDR3aa: CATSSSGLMGSYEQYF; CDR3nt: TGTGCCACCAGCAGCTCGGGTTTGATGGGCTCCTACGAGCAGTACTTC; d_gene: NA; v_gene: TRBV15; j_gene: TRBJ2-7; abundance: once
CDR3aa: CSARSTQRGYSNQPQHF; CDR3nt: TGCAGTGCTAGATCCACCCAGAGAGGTTATAGCAATCAGCCCCAGCATTTT; d_gene: NA; v_gene: TRBV20-1; j_gene: TRBJ1-5; abundance: few
CDR3aa: CASSVVPGKTNQPQHF; CDR3nt: TGTGCCAGCAGTGTCGTCCCGGGGAAAACTAATCAACCCCAGCATTTT; d_gene: NA; v_gene: TRBV6-1; j_gene: TRBJ1-5; abundance: NA
CDR3aa: CASSPSRVTDTQYF; CDR3nt: TGCGCCAGCAGCCCATCCAGGGTCACAGATACGCAGTATTTT; d_gene: NA; v_gene: TRBV5-1; j_gene: TRBJ2-3; abundance: NA
CDR3aa: CSAQLWAGQPQHF; CDR3nt: TGCAGTGCTCAGTTGTGGGCTGGTCAGCCCCAGCATTTT; d_gene: NA; v_gene: TRBV20-1; j_gene: TRBJ1-5; abundance: few
CDR3aa: CASSLGSGGTYEQYF; CDR3nt: TGTGCCAGCAGCTTAGGTAGCGGTGGTACCTACGAGCAGTACTTC; d_gene: NA; v_gene: TRBV7-2; j_gene: TRBJ2-7; abundance: NA
CDR3aa: CASSYRWGNQPQHF; CDR3nt: TGTGCCAGCAGTTACCGCTGGGGCAATCAGCCCCAGCATTTT; d_gene: NA; v_gene: TRBV6-5; j_gene: TRBJ1-5; abundance: few
CDR3aa: CASSPSIEQFF; CDR3nt: TGTGCCAGCAGCCCAAGTATTGAGCAGTTCTTC; d_gene: NA; v_gene: TRBV7-2; j_gene: TRBJ2-1; abundance: many
CDR3aa: CASSSEPHLRTDTQYF; CDR3nt: TGTGCCAGCAGTTCAGAACCACACCTAAGAACAGATACGCAGTATTTT; d_gene: NA; v_gene: TRBV6-5; j_gene: TRBJ2-3; abundance: few
CDR3aa: CASSTRHIQETQYF; CDR3nt: TGTGCCAGCAGCACCCGACACATCCAAGAGACCCAGTACTTC; d_gene: NA; v_gene: TRBV7-9; j_gene: TRBJ2-5; abundance: few
CDR3aa: CATSRVGTGYGYTF; CDR3nt: TGTGCCACCAGCAGAGTTGGGACAGGCTATGGCTACACCTTC; d_gene: TRBD1; v_gene: TRBV15; j_gene: TRBJ1-2; abundance: NA
CDR3aa: CASSPGPSGAYEQYF; CDR3nt: TGTGCCAGCAGCCCCGGGCCTAGCGGGGCCTACGAGCAGTACTTC; d_gene: TRBD2; v_gene: TRBV7-8; j_gene: TRBJ2-7; abundance: NA
CDR3aa: CSVGRGELFF; CDR3nt: TGCAGTGTCGGGCGCGGGGAGCTGTTTTTT; d_gene: NA; v_gene: TRBV20-1; j_gene: TRBJ2-2; abundance: few
CDR3aa: CASSPLTGGTNEKLFF; CDR3nt: TGTGCCAGCTCACCATTAACCGGGGGAACAAATGAAAAACTGTTTTTT; d_gene: NA; v_gene: TRBV18; j_gene: TRBJ1-4; abundance: few
CDR3aa: CASSLGAGQFNNEQFF; CDR3nt: TGTGCCAGCAGCTTAGGCGCCGGACAGTTCAACAATGAGCAGTTCTTC; d_gene: NA; v_gene: TRBV13; j_gene: TRBJ2-1; abundance: few
CDR3aa: CASIGAGGPRYEQYF; CDR3nt: TGTGCCAGCATAGGAGCGGGAGGGCCTCGGTACGAGCAGTACTTC; d_gene: TRBD2; v_gene: TRBV28; j_gene: TRBJ2-7; abundance: few
CDR3aa: CASSGRQGRNEKLFF; CDR3nt: TGTGCCAGCAGCGGCAGACAGGGGAGGAATGAAAAACTGTTTTTT; d_gene: TRBD1; v_gene: TRBV4-2; j_gene: TRBJ1-4; abundance: few
CDR3aa: CSARSRDRVKQYF; CDR3nt: TGCAGTGCTCGCTCCCGGGACAGGGTGAAGCAGTACTTC; d_gene: TRBD1; v_gene: TRBV20-1; j_gene: TRBJ2-7; abundance: few
CDR3aa: CSARGDNQETQYF; CDR3nt: TGCAGTGCTAGAGGAGACAACCAAGAGACCCAGTACTTC; d_gene: NA; v_gene: TRBV20-1; j_gene: TRBJ2-5; abundance: few
CDR3aa: CASSLAPSGPYGELFF; CDR3nt: TGTGCCAGCAGCTTAGCCCCTAGCGGTCCCTACGGGGAGCTGTTTTTT; d_gene: TRBD2; v_gene: TRBV7-2; j_gene: TRBJ2-2; abundance: few
CDR3aa: CASSLALGPVGTGAFF; CDR3nt: TGTGCCAGCAGCTTAGCTCTGGGACCTGTGGGGACAGGAGCTTTCTTT; d_gene: TRBD1; v_gene: TRBV7-2; j_gene: TRBJ1-1; abundance: few
CDR3aa: CSARFPGGNYEQYF; CDR3nt: TGCAGTGCCCGCTTCCCGGGGGGAAACTACGAGCAGTACTTC; d_gene: TRBD2; v_gene: TRBV20-1; j_gene: TRBJ2-7; abundance: NA